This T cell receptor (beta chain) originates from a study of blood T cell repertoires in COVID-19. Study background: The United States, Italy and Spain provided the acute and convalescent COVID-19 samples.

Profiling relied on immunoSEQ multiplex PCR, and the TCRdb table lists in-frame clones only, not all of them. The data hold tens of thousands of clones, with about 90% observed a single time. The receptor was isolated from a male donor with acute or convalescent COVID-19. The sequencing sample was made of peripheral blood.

The CDR3 loop reads CATSRDGWSYEQYF. CDR3 DNA: TGTGCCACCAGCAGAGATGGCTGGAGCTACGAGCAGTACTTC. The genes are TRBV15 and TRBJ2-7; no firm D call. This CDR3 has 14 amino acids. The germline gives CDR1 LNHNV, CDR2 YYDKDF (reference sequence). With 0 bases removed from V and 3 bases from J, the gap between germline ends came to 9 bases.